This T cell receptor (beta chain) was observed in a study of cytomegalovirus exposure and HLA in healthy donors. General study points: Within a later analysis, the majority of CMV-associated TCR beta chains appeared HLA-restricted.

Notes on this clone: No antigen is known for it.

The germline V gene encodes CDR1 SGHRS and CDR2 YFSETQ. After removal of 3 bases from V and 1 base from J, the junction contained 1 base not matched to a gene. CDR3 length: 14 residues. The PCR had 60 Vbeta and 13 Jbeta primers. Profiling relied on immunoSEQ multiplex PCR, and the TCRdb table lists in-frame clones only, not all of them. Here the sample spans over 200,000 clones, more than 75% being singletons. The sample taken for sequencing was PBMCs. The chain links TRBV5-1 to TRBJ1-1; 9 positions match TRBD1. The TCR comes from a male donor in good health and CMV-seronegative. In DNA, the CDR3 is TGCGCCAGCAGCTGGACAGGGGCGAACACTGAAGCTTTCTTT. It encodes CASSWTGANTEAFF.